This T cell receptor (beta chain) was sequenced in a study of control samples from healthy donors and cancer patients. Generated by immunoSEQ multiplex PCR, the TCRdb table keeps only in-frame clones and is missing some. The data hold 13,000 or so clones, with over 75% observed a single time. Germline V lookup: CDR1 SEHNR, CDR2 FQNEAQ (reference sequence). The CDR3 spans 15 residues. V was clipped by 2 bases and J by 6 bases, with 17 bases between them. The sequencing sample was made of formalin-fixed, paraffin-embedded tissue. The chain employs TRBV7-9 and TRBJ2-7; possible D gene TRBD2, 6 bases. The TCR originated in a male donor with melanoma. The CDR3 DNA reads as TGTGCCAGCAGCTTAACGGTAGGGCTCGGGGGCGAGCAGTACTTC. Translation: CASSLTVGLGGEQYF.